What follows are 22 T cell receptor beta chains derived from one specimen sequenced in a study of blood T cells in healthy people across ages. Sample-barcoded 5' priming and a J-beta primer mix drove a second PCR of about 6 to 12 cycles. From the 5' RACE reads, TCRdb called clonotypes with MiXCR, one entry per CDR3 protein. In the table there are about 1.5 million distinct CDR3 sequences, less than 45% of which are singletons. Sequencing used blood. These receptors all come from a woman between 18 and 29 years old in good health.

The chain employs TRBV4-1 and TRBJ1-4, with TRBD1 identical over 8 bases. Germline CDR1 and CDR2: MGHRA and YSYEKL. The V segment lost 4 bases and the J segment 8 bases; nucleotides outside the gene matches: 12. The CDR3 consists of 16 residues. CDR3 loop: CASSRGTGEGQEKLFF. In DNA form, the CDR3 reads TGCGCCAGCAGCCGCGGGACAGGTGAGGGGCAAGAAAAACTGTTTTTT.

This clonotype was detected only a few times. This sequence joins TRBV9 and TRBJ2-7; D is undetermined. The ends were cut back, 2 bases at V and 0 bases at J, with 12 bases in the middle. Germline-derived CDR1 and CDR2 are SGDLS and YYNGEE. The CDR3 is 15 amino acids. Here the CDR3 DNA reads TGTGCCAGCAGCGTCGGAAGCTCGGGCTCCTACGAGCAGTACTTC. Translated, it gives CASSVGSSGSYEQYF. Full variable domain (rest looked up from reference TRBV9 and TRBJ2-7): DSGVTQTPKHLITATGQRVTLRCSPRSGDLSVYWYQQSLDQGLQFLIQYYNGEERAKGNILERFSAQQFPDLHSELNLSSLELGDSALYFCASSVGSSGSYEQYFGPGTRLTVT.

This clonotype was observed a few times. V is TRBV7-9 and J is TRBJ1-2; no clear D. CDR1 is SEHNR, CDR2 FQNEAQ, per germline (reference sequence). V lost 0 bases and J lost 6, with 14 bases in between. The CDR3 has 15 amino acids. DNA for the CDR3: TGTGCCAGCAGCTTAGCGAGGAGCGGGCGGGATGGCTACACCTTC. Translation: CASSLARSGRDGYTF.

The chain carries TRBV20-1 and TRBJ2-7; 11 bases match TRBD2. The CDR3 spans 14 residues. Unmatched junction bases numbered 11, after V lost 6 bases and J lost 7 bases. In germline, CDR1 is DFQATT, CDR2 SNEGSKA (reference sequence). The CDR3 DNA reads TGCAGTGCGCCTAGCGGGAGGTCCTACAATGAGCAGTACTTC. This codes for CSAPSGRSYNEQYF.

On this clonotype itself: A junction boundary mismatches the germline segment, possibly from a read error. V is TRBV4-3 and J is TRBJ2-5; D ambiguous. This CDR3 is built from 13 residues. The germline V gene has CDR1 LGHNA and CDR2 YSLEER. The CDR3 nucleotides are TGCACCAGCAGTGAGGCCAAGGAAGAGACCCAGTACTTC. Protein: CTSSEAKEETQYF.

This rearrangement joins TRBV27 to TRBJ1-2, with 8 bases fitting TRBD1. In germline, CDR1 is MNHEY, CDR2 SMNVEV (reference sequence). The trim removed 3 bases at V and 4 bases at J, leaving 4 bases unmatched. The CDR3 spans 14 residues. The CDR3 spells CASSFSTGVYGYTF. The CDR3 DNA sequence: TGTGCCAGCAGTTTTTCGACAGGGGTCTATGGCTACACCTTC.

The chain uses TRBV2 and TRBJ2-2; 10 bases map to TRBD2. The V gene's germline CDR1 is SNHLY and CDR2 FYNNEI. V lost 8 bases, J lost 0 bases, and 6 bases stayed unmatched. The CDR3 length is 16 residues. CDR3 loop: CASASSGGANTGELFF. The DNA of the CDR3 is TGTGCCAGCGCGTCTAGCGGGGGAGCGAACACCGGGGAGCTGTTTTTT.

The chain combines TRBV20-1 with TRBJ1-2; no clear D. Germline CDR1 reads DFQATT; CDR2 reads SNEGSKA (reference sequence). V was clipped by 1 base and J by 8 bases, with 11 bases between them. This CDR3 is built from 12 residues. This chain's CDR3 is CSARVEGSGYTF. CDR3 nucleotides: TGCAGTGCTAGAGTCGAGGGCTCAGGCTACACCTTC.

This clonotype was seen a few times. The chain employs TRBV7-9 and TRBJ2-3; TRBD2 agrees at 13 bases. Germline loops: CDR1 SEHNR, CDR2 FQNEAQ (reference sequence). Trimming at V came to 2 bases and at J to 6 bases, leaving 2 bases not matched to a gene. This CDR3 contains 15 residues. The CDR3 protein is CASSLTGLAGDTQYF. DNA for the CDR3: TGTGCCAGCAGCTTAACGGGACTAGCGGGGGATACGCAGTATTTT.

This clonotype turned up a few times. The chain is built from TRBV20-1 and TRBJ2-3, with a tentative D call TRBD2 (5 bases). Trimming cost V 5 bases and J 1 base, with 13 bases left between them. Per the germline V gene, CDR1 is DFQATT and CDR2 is SNEGSKA (reference sequence). The CDR3 consists of 14 residues. CDR3 region: CSARAGSRTDTQYF. The CDR3 region has the DNA TGCAGTGCTCGGGCGGGCAGCCGCACAGATACGCAGTATTTT.

This clonotype was seen only a few times. The chain joins TRBV7-2 to TRBJ2-1; 11 bases agree with TRBD2. Trimming cost V 5 bases and J 3 bases; bases outside gene matches: 9. Germline V gene data show CDR1 as SGHTA and CDR2 as FQGNSA. The CDR3 totals 17 residues. This CDR3 is CASSALLTSGIYNEQFF. CDR3 nucleotide sequence: TGTGCCAGCAGCGCACTCCTGACTAGCGGGATCTACAATGAGCAGTTCTTC.

The rearrangement uses TRBV12-3 or TRBV12-4 and TRBJ1-2; 8 nucleotides line up with TRBD1. The CDR3 is 15 residues long. V gave up 6 bases and J gave up 0 bases; unmatched junction bases: 6. CDR3 region: CASRDWDRTNYGYTF. CDR3 nucleotides: TGTGCCAGCAGAGATTGGGACAGGACTAACTATGGCTACACCTTC.

This clonotype has more than one count but fewer than ten. V is TRBV2 and J is TRBJ2-7, with a weak D call TRBD1 (6 bases). CDR3 length equals 14 residues. CDR1 and CDR2 from the germline V gene are SNHLY and FYNNEI. The ends were cut back, 11 bases at V and 0 bases at J, with 17 bases in the middle. CDR3 residues: CAGHRDTSSYEQYF. The CDR3 nucleotides read TGTGCCGGCCACAGGGATACGAGCTCCTACGAGCAGTACTTC.

This clonotype was seen more than once but under ten times. V and J are TRBV7-2 and TRBJ2-7, with 7 bases fitting TRBD1. V was pared by 1 base and J by 5 bases, with 5 bases of the junction left unmatched. This CDR3 contains 14 residues. Looked up from germline, CDR1 is SGHTA and CDR2 is FQGNSA. The CDR3 here is CASSLGQGINEQYF. In nucleotides, the CDR3 is TGTGCCAGCAGCTTAGGACAGGGAATCAACGAGCAGTACTTC. The full variable domain, in which reference TRBV7-2 and TRBJ2-7 provide the parts outside the CDR3, is GAGVSQSPSNKVTEKGKDVELRCDPISGHTALYWYRQSLGQGLEFLIYFQGNSAPDKSGLPSDRFSAERTGGSVSTLTIQRTQQEDSAVYLCASSLGQGINEQYFGPGTRLTVT.

The rearrangement links TRBV7-9 to TRBJ1-1; 9 positions agree with TRBD1. Germline trimming cut 5 bases from V and 6 bases from J; bases unmatched to any gene: 10. Germline V lookup: CDR1 SEHNR, CDR2 FQNEAQ (reference sequence). The CDR3 covers 15 residues. CDR3 region: CASSRRPDRGAEAFF. CDR3 nucleotide sequence: TGTGCCAGCAGCCGCCGACCGGACAGGGGCGCTGAAGCTTTCTTT.

This clonotype was detected a few times. The chain joins TRBV6-5 to TRBJ1-2, with a tentative D call TRBD1 (6 bases). Looked up from germline, CDR1 is MNHEY and CDR2 is SVGAGI. The CDR3 consists of 13 residues. Trimming removed 8 bases at V and 7 bases at J, with 17 bases between. CDR3 nucleotide sequence: TGTGCCAGCCGTCCAAATCAGGGGCCTGGCTACACCTTC. It codes for CASRPNQGPGYTF.

V usage is TRBV6-2 or TRBV6-3 and J usage is TRBJ1-5, with D possibly matching TRBD1 (6 bases). The germline V gene has CDR1 MNHEY and CDR2 SVGEGT. V lost 5 bases and J lost 9, with 17 bases in between. The CDR3 has 14 amino acids. CDR3 nucleotide sequence: TGTGCCAGCAGTGCCTCACAGGGTTACTGGCCCCAGCATTTT. It encodes CASSASQGYWPQHF.

The table lists this clonotype with a few counts. V gene TRBV7-8 combines with J gene TRBJ1-2; D unclear. The ends were cut back, 5 bases at V and 0 bases at J, with 10 bases in the middle. Germline V lookup: CDR1 SGHVS, CDR2 FQNEAQ. The CDR3 consists of 14 residues. CDR3 coding DNA: TGTGCCAGCAGCCGCCAGCAAGCTAACTATGGCTACACCTTC. It codes for CASSRQQANYGYTF.

The gene calls are TRBV12-3 or TRBV12-4 and TRBJ2-3; no clear D gene. The CDR3 spans 16 residues. V lost 7 bases to trimming and J lost 0 bases, with 17 bases between them. CDR3 protein: CASTRSGGESTDTQYF. As DNA, the CDR3 is TGTGCCAGCACCCGATCGGGCGGAGAAAGCACAGATACGCAGTATTTT.

The rearrangement links TRBV4-1 to TRBJ1-2; D unresolved. Per germline, CDR1 MGHRA and CDR2 YSYEKL. The CDR3 runs to 12 residues. V was shortened by 1 base and J by 7 bases, with 7 bases between the two germline ends. The CDR3 DNA follows: TGCGCCAGCAGCCAAGGAGGACCTGGCTACACCTTC. This sequence encodes CASSQGGPGYTF.

This clonotype appeared a single time. The chain carries TRBV25-1 and TRBJ1-4; no definite D call. This CDR3 region has 17 residues. V lost 5 bases, J lost 0 bases, and 16 bases lay in between. Germline CDR1 and CDR2: MGHDK and SYGVNS. CDR3 nucleotides: TGTGCCAGCAGTCCGGGCTCAACCTTAGCAACTAATGAAAAACTGTTTTTT. This codes for CASSPGSTLATNEKLFF.

This clonotype has a handful of counts. The chain joins TRBV4-1 to TRBJ2-5; 7 bases are shared with TRBD1. Trimming took 1 base from V and 4 from J; bases not matched to a gene: 3. The CDR3 spans 14 residues. Germline V gene sequence: CDR1 MGHRA, CDR2 YSYEKL. CDR3 in amino acids: CASSQVYRGETQYF. Written as DNA, the CDR3 is TGCGCCAGCAGCCAAGTTTACAGGGGAGAGACCCAGTACTTC.